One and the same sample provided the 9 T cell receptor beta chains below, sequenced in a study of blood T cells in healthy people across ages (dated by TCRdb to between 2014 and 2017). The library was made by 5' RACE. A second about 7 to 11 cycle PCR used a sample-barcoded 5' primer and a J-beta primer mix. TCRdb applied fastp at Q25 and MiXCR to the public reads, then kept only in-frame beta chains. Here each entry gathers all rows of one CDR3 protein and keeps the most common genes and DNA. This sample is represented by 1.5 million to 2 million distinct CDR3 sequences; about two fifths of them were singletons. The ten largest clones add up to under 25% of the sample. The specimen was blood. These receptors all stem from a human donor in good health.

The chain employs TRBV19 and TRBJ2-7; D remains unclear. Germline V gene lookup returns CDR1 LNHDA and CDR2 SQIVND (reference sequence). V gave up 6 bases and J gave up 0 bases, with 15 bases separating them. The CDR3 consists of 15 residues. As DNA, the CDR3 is TGTGCCAGTAGGCGATCCTTGTTGGGCTCCTACGAGCAGTACGTC. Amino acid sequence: CASRRSLLGSYEQYV.

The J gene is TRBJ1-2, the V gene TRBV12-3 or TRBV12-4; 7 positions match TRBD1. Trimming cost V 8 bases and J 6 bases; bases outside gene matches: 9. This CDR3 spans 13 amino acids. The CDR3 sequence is CASLARDRDGYTF. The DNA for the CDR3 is TGTGCCAGCTTAGCGAGGGACAGAGATGGCTACACCTTC.

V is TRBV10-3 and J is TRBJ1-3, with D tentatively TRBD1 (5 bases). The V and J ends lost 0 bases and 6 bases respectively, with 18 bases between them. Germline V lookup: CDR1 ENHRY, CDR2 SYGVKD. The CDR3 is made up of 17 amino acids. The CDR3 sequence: CAISESGGRRKENTIYF. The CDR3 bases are TGTGCCATCAGTGAGTCCGGGGGACGGCGGAAAGAAAACACCATATATTTT.

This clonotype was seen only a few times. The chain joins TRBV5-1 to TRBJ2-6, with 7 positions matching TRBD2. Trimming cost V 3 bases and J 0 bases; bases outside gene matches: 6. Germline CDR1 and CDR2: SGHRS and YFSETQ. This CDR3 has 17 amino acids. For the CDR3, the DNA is TGCGCCAGCAGCTCGAGGGAGGGAACCTCTGGGGCCAACGTCCTGACTTTC. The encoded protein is CASSSREGTSGANVLTF.

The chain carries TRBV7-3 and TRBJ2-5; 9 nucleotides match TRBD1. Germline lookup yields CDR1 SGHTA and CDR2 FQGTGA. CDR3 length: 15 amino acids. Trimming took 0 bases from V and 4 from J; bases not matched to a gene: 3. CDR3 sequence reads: CASSLTGGQGETQYF. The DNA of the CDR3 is TGTGCCAGCAGCTTAACGGGGGGACAGGGAGAGACCCAGTACTTC.

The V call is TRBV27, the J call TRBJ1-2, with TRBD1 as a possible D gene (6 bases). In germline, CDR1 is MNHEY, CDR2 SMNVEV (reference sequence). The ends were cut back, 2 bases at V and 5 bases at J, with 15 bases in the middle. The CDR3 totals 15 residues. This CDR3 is CASSLPEGEGYGYTF. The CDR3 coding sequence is TGTGCCAGCAGTTTACCCGAGGGGGAAGGATATGGCTACACCTTC.

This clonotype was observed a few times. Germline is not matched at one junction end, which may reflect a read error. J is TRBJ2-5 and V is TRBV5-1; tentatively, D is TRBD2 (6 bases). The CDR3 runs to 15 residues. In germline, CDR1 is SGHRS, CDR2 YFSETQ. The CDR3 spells CASSLAGGAQETQYF. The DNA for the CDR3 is TGTGCCAGCAGCTTAGCCGGCGGGGCCCAAGAGACCCAGTACTTC. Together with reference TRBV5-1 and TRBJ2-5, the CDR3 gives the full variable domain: KAGVTQTPRYLIKTRGQQVTLSCSPISGHRSVSWYQQTPGQGLQFLFEYFSETQRNKGNFPGRFSGRQFSNSRSEMNVSTLELGDSALYLCASSLAGGAQETQYFGPGTRLLVL.

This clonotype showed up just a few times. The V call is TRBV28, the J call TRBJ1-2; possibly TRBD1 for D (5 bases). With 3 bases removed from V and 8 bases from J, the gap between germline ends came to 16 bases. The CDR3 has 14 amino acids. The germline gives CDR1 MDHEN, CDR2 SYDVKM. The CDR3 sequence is CASSFRGTSMGYTF. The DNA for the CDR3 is TGTGCCAGCAGTTTCCGGGGGACTTCTATGGGCTACACCTTC.

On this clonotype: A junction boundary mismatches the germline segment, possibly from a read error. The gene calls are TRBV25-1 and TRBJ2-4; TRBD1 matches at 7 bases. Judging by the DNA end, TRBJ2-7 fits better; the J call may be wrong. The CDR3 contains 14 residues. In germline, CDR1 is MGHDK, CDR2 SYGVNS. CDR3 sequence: CVSRRTGQTYEQYF. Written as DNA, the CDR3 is TGTGTCAGCAGGAGGACGGGACAGACCTACGAGCAGTACTTC.